A single sample is the source of the 29 T cell receptor beta chains below, sequenced in a study of spatial heterogeneity in lung cancer. One entry per CDR3 protein results from TCRdb running MiXCR on the 5' RACE reads. This table holds approximately 90,000 distinct CDR3 sequences, roughly 10% found once. Described time point: sample taken at primary tumor resection. Researchers sequenced whole RNA taken from tumor, nontumor lung or frozen PBMC without sorting. The source was PBMCs, collected at surgery. The receptors here all came from a male donor with early-stage non-small cell lung cancer.

In its sample, this clonotype was seen once. A much larger clone is a single base away; this may be a read error. The conserved phenylalanine or tryptophan is not found at the CDR3 terminus, so this likely reflects a read error. The V gene is TRBV27, the J gene TRBJ1-2, with D tentatively TRBD1 (6 bases). Germline V gene data show CDR1 as MNHEY and CDR2 as SMNVEV (reference sequence). The germline V and J ends were trimmed by 5 bases and 1 base, with 11 bases remaining between them. The CDR3 totals 14 residues. The CDR3 DNA reads as TGTGCCAGCAGTACACGGACAGATAACTATGGCTACACCCTC. Residues: CASSTRTDNYGYTL.

The V call is TRBV28, the J call TRBJ1-3; no reliable D call. This CDR3 region has 16 residues. CDR1 and CDR2 from the germline V gene are MDHEN and SYDVKM. V was pared by 3 bases and J by 0 bases, with 12 bases between. CDR3 loop: CASSLYGTFSGNTIYF. In nucleotides, the CDR3 is TGTGCCAGCAGTTTGTACGGAACCTTCTCTGGAAACACCATATATTTT.

Written as DNA, the CDR3 is TGTGCCAGTAGCCTATTAAGAGGCAATCAGCCCCAGCATTTT. It yields the protein CASSLLRGNQPQHF. V is TRBV19 and J is TRBJ1-5; D is unclear. The CDR3 has 14 amino acids. Trimming pared 6 bases from V and 2 bases from J, leaving 11 bases between. The germline gives CDR1 LNHDA, CDR2 SQIVND (reference sequence).

This clonotype has only a few counts. The chain has TRBV5-1 and TRBJ2-2, with D hard to call. Germline V gene sequence: CDR1 SGHRS, CDR2 YFSETQ. This CDR3 region has 15 residues. The ends were cut back, 2 bases at V and 1 base at J, with 9 bases in the middle. The CDR3 DNA is TGCGCCAGCAGCTTAAAGTCCGGGAACACCGGGGAGCTGTTTTTT. This encodes CASSLKSGNTGELFF.

The chain couples TRBV29-1 to TRBJ2-2; D remains unclear. Trimming stripped 0 bases from V and 8 bases from J, with 10 bases between. The V gene's germline CDR1 is SQVTM and CDR2 ANQGSEA. The CDR3 covers 13 residues. DNA for the CDR3: TGCAGCGTTGAAGATCCGATAGCTGGGGAGCTGTTTTTT. Protein product: CSVEDPIAGELFF.

J is TRBJ2-5 and V is TRBV25-1; a weak D match, TRBD1 (6 bases). Germline CDR1 and CDR2: MGHDK and SYGVNS. Trimming pared 4 bases from V and 2 bases from J, leaving 14 bases between. CDR3 length equals 15 residues. The chain's CDR3 is CASSGPTGRQETQYF. In DNA form, the CDR3 reads TGTGCCAGCAGTGGCCCCACAGGGCGGCAAGAGACCCAGTACTTC.

This clonotype was observed a few times. The chain has TRBV10-1 and TRBJ1-1; D call uncertain. Deletions cut 3 bases from V and 2 bases from J, with 10 bases between. The CDR3 is 14 residues long. Germline CDR1 is WNHNN and CDR2 is SYGVQD (reference sequence). For the CDR3, the DNA is TGCGCCAGCAGTGAAGGGTCCGGTAACACTGAAGCTTTCTTT. This codes for CASSEGSGNTEAFF.

Ten or more counts support this clonotype. The V gene is TRBV5-4, the J gene TRBJ2-5; 12 bases are shared with TRBD1. This CDR3 region has 15 residues. Germline trimming cut 4 bases from V and 5 bases from J; bases unmatched to any gene: 6. Germline V gene data show CDR1 as SGHNT and CDR2 as YYREEE (reference sequence). The CDR3 sequence is CASSRWDRGPETQYF. DNA for the CDR3: TGTGCCAGCAGCCGATGGGACAGGGGGCCGGAGACCCAGTACTTC. Full variable domain (remainder filled in from reference TRBV5-4 and TRBJ2-5): ETGVTQSPTHLIKTRGQQVTLRCSSQSGHNTVSWYQQALGQGPQFIFQYYREEENGRGNFPPRFSGLQFPNYSSELNVNALELDDSALYLCASSRWDRGPETQYFGPGTRLLVL.

This clonotype was seen more than once but under ten times. The chain links TRBV7-8 to TRBJ1-3; D gene ambiguous. This CDR3 has 13 residues. Germline CDR1 reads SGHVS; CDR2 reads FQNEAQ. V lost 9 bases, J lost 0 bases, and 9 bases lay in between. CDR3 amino acids: CASSQSSGNTIYF. In DNA form, the CDR3 reads TGTGCCAGTTCTCAGAGCTCTGGAAACACCATATATTTT.

The gene calls are TRBV5-4 and TRBJ2-7; 8 nucleotides align to TRBD1. In germline, CDR1 is SGHNT, CDR2 YYREEE (reference sequence). The J segment lost 5 bases and the V segment lost 3 bases, leaving 4 bases of the junction unmatched. This CDR3 is 13 amino acids long. The CDR3 sequence: CASSWGQEDEQYF. CDR3 nucleotides: TGTGCCAGCAGCTGGGGACAGGAGGACGAGCAGTACTTC.

This clonotype was seen repeatedly, ten times or more. The chain employs TRBV4-3 and TRBJ2-3; D is undetermined. V was cut by 5 bases and J by 5 bases, with 14 bases left in between. CDR1 LGHNA and CDR2 YSLEER come from the germline V gene. The CDR3 has 14 residues. CDR3 protein: CASSFEKALDTQYF. Here the CDR3 DNA reads TGCGCCAGCAGCTTCGAGAAGGCGCTAGATACGCAGTATTTT.

This clonotype was counted a few times. V usage is TRBV19 and J usage is TRBJ2-3, with a weak D call TRBD2 (6 bases). This CDR3 has 16 amino acids. V lost 3 bases to trimming and J lost 2 bases, with 15 bases between them. CDR1 is LNHDA and CDR2 is SQIVND in the germline V gene (reference sequence). CDR3 nucleotide sequence: TGTGCCAGTAGTATGGGCCCTAGCGCCTACACAGATACGCAGTATTTT. Translated, it gives CASSMGPSAYTDTQYF.

There are a few counts of this clonotype. This rearrangement joins TRBV20-1 to TRBJ2-5; D is perhaps TRBD2 (6 bases). The CDR3 is 12 amino acids. The germline V gene encodes CDR1 DFQATT and CDR2 SNEGSKA (reference sequence). V shed 5 bases and J shed 2 bases, with 9 bases lying between them. The CDR3 is CSALGLQETQYF. The CDR3 DNA reads as TGCAGTGCTCTGGGACTTCAAGAGACCCAGTACTTC.

This clonotype was seen ten or more times. This sequence joins TRBV3-1 and TRBJ1-2; D uncertain. The CDR3 is made up of 13 amino acids. Germline CDR1 is LGHDT and CDR2 is YNNKEL (reference sequence). Deletions cut 5 bases from V and 3 bases from J, with 10 bases between. CDR3 DNA sequence: TGTGCCAGCAGCAAAAGGGAGGACTATGGCTACACCTTC. As protein: CASSKREDYGYTF.

There are many counts of this clonotype. The CDR3 DNA reads TGTGCCAGCAGCTTTAGTGGAGGGGCTGGGGCCAACGTCCTGACTTTC. As protein: CASSFSGGAGANVLTF. The chain carries TRBV7-9 and TRBJ2-6, with D possibly being TRBD2 (6 bases). Trimming cost V 3 bases and J 2 bases, with 11 bases left between them. The germline V gene encodes CDR1 SEHNR and CDR2 FQNEAQ (reference sequence). The CDR3 has 16 residues.

There are many counts of this clonotype. The chain is built from TRBV12-3 or TRBV12-4 and TRBJ1-2; 8 bases agree with TRBD1. With 6 bases clipped from V and 8 bases from J, the junction kept 11 bases outside the gene matches. This CDR3 spans 14 amino acids. For the CDR3, the DNA is TGTGCCAGCAGGGTTGGACAGGGCCGAGGAGGCTACACCTTC. Translated: CASRVGQGRGGYTF.

This clonotype was detected ten times or more. The V call is TRBV10-3, the J call TRBJ2-1; 8 bases line up with TRBD1. Per germline, CDR1 ENHRY and CDR2 SYGVKD. The CDR3 runs to 14 residues. The V segment lost 4 bases and the J segment 9 bases; nucleotides outside the gene matches: 8. CDR3 amino acids: CAISGGTGVSEQFF. CDR3 in DNA: TGTGCCATCAGTGGAGGGACAGGTGTAAGTGAGCAGTTCTTC.

This clonotype was observed at least ten times. J is TRBJ2-7 and V is TRBV28, with 7 nucleotides matching TRBD1. This CDR3 comprises 12 residues. Germline CDR1 reads MDHEN; CDR2 reads SYDVKM. J was trimmed by 6 bases and V by 7 bases; bases with no gene match: 6. CDR3 in amino acids: CASTGQAGEQYF. CDR3 in DNA: TGTGCCAGCACCGGACAGGCCGGCGAGCAGTACTTC.

This clonotype came up many times. This chain uses TRBV6-2 or TRBV6-3 with TRBJ2-5; D is perhaps TRBD1 or TRBD2 (5 bases each). Between the trimmed V and J ends, which lost 5 bases and 6 bases, there was a span of 10 bases. The CDR3 extends over 12 amino acids. Germline assignment: CDR1 MNHEY and CDR2 SVGEGT. CDR3 DNA sequence: TGTGCCAGCAGTCCGGGACGGCAGACCCAGTACTTC. Its translation: CASSPGRQTQYF.

The genes are TRBV18 and TRBJ1-2; D is undetermined. CDR3 length equals 15 residues. Germline V gene sequence: CDR1 KGHSH, CDR2 LQKENI. Trimming removed 0 bases from V and 8 bases from J, with 16 bases in between. The DNA for the CDR3 is TGTGCCAGCTCACCACCGGACGGTTTACCCTTCGGCTACACCTTC. Translating it yields CASSPPDGLPFGYTF. Using reference TRBV18 and TRBJ1-2 for the parts outside the CDR3, the full variable domain is NAGVMQNPRHLVRRRGQEARLRCSPMKGHSHVYWYRQLPEEGLKFMVYLQKENIIDESGMPKERFSAEFPKEGPSILRIQQVVRGDSAAYFCASSPPDGLPFGYTFGSGTRLTVV.

This clonotype has just a few counts. The CDR3 bases are TGCGCCAGCAAGGGACTAGAAGAAGAGACCCAGTACTTC. As protein: CASKGLEEETQYF. The chain is built from TRBV5-1 and TRBJ2-5, with 8 nucleotides matching TRBD2. Germline loops: CDR1 SGHRS, CDR2 YFSETQ. V was clipped by 6 bases and J by 3 bases; unmatched bases: 4. This CDR3 spans 13 amino acids.

This clonotype was found a few times. This chain links TRBV5-1 with TRBJ1-1; D perhaps matches TRBD1 (5 bases). From germline, CDR1 is SGHRS and CDR2 YFSETQ. Trimming removed 1 base from V and 1 base from J, with 14 bases in between. This CDR3 contains 16 residues. DNA for the CDR3: TGCGCCAGCAGCTTGAGGGCCGGGGCTGGGAACACTGAAGCTTTCTTT. This codes for CASSLRAGAGNTEAFF.

This clonotype has a handful of counts. The V gene is TRBV24-1, the J gene TRBJ2-4; 7 bases line up with TRBD1. Per the germline V gene, CDR1 is KGHDR and CDR2 is SFDVKD. The CDR3 covers 14 residues. Trimming at V came to 6 bases and at J to 9 bases, leaving 10 bases not matched to a gene. The CDR3 nucleotides read TGTGCCACCAGTTCCGGACAGGCCACGGGCATTCAGTACTTC. This encodes CATSSGQATGIQYF.

This clonotype has more than one count but fewer than ten. CDR3 in DNA: TGTGCCAGCTCAGCCCGGGACCGTTACAATGAGCAGTTCTTC. Residues: CASSARDRYNEQFF. The chain is built from TRBV18 and TRBJ2-1; TRBD1 or TRBD2 may be the D gene (5 bases each). CDR1 is KGHSH, CDR2 LQKENI, per germline. V was pared by 5 bases and J by 4 bases, with 12 bases between. The CDR3 is 14 residues long.

V usage is TRBV7-9 and J usage is TRBJ1-1; D is unresolved. Germline values: CDR1 SEHNR, CDR2 FQNEAQ (reference sequence). The V gene lost 5 bases and the J gene lost 2 bases, with 15 bases spanning the gap. The CDR3 runs 15 residues. CDR3 amino acids: CASSPPGTANTEAFF. CDR3 DNA sequence: TGTGCCAGCAGCCCGCCTGGTACAGCCAACACTGAAGCTTTCTTT.

The rearrangement uses TRBV6-2 or TRBV6-3 and TRBJ2-1; the match to TRBD1 covers 9 bases. The CDR3 runs 17 residues. From germline, CDR1 is MNHEY and CDR2 SVGEGT. J lost 7 bases, V lost 2 bases, and 12 bases had no gene match. The CDR3 protein is CASSYTALGQGWNEQFF. The CDR3 bases are TGTGCCAGCAGTTACACTGCCCTGGGACAGGGATGGAATGAGCAGTTCTTC.

This clonotype was found many times. This sequence joins TRBV10-3 and TRBJ2-5, with D possibly matching TRBD1 (5 bases). The CDR3 runs to 13 residues. CDR1 is ENHRY and CDR2 is SYGVKD in the germline V gene. V lost 4 bases to trimming and J lost 5 bases, with 11 bases between them. The CDR3 loop reads CAISVQGSETQYF. The CDR3 nucleotides are TGTGCCATCAGTGTCCAGGGATCGGAGACCCAGTACTTC.

This clonotype was found many times. The V and J genes are TRBV30 and TRBJ2-3; 10 nucleotides line up with TRBD1. The CDR3 length is 14 residues. CDR1 is GTSNPN and CDR2 is SVGIG in the germline V gene (reference sequence). J was trimmed by 5 bases and V by 3 bases; bases with no gene match: 5. For the CDR3, the DNA is TGTGCCTGGAGCGAAGGGACAGGGGAAGATACGCAGTATTTT. It is translated as CAWSEGTGEDTQYF. Variable domain in full (rest from reference TRBV30 and TRBJ2-3): SQTIHQWPATLVQPVGSPLSLECTVEGTSNPNLYWYRQAAGRGLQLLFYSVGIGQISSEVPQNLSASRPQDRQFILSSKKLLLSDSGFYLCAWSEGTGEDTQYFGPGTRLTVL.

This chain uses TRBV6-2 or TRBV6-3 with TRBJ2-7; no reliable D call. Germline CDR1 and CDR2: MNHEY and SVGEGT. The CDR3 covers 13 residues. V lost 6 bases and J 0 bases, leaving 9 bases between the germline ends. The CDR3 bases are TGTGCCAGCAGCCCCGACTTCTCCTACGAGCAGTACTTC. This codes for CASSPDFSYEQYF.